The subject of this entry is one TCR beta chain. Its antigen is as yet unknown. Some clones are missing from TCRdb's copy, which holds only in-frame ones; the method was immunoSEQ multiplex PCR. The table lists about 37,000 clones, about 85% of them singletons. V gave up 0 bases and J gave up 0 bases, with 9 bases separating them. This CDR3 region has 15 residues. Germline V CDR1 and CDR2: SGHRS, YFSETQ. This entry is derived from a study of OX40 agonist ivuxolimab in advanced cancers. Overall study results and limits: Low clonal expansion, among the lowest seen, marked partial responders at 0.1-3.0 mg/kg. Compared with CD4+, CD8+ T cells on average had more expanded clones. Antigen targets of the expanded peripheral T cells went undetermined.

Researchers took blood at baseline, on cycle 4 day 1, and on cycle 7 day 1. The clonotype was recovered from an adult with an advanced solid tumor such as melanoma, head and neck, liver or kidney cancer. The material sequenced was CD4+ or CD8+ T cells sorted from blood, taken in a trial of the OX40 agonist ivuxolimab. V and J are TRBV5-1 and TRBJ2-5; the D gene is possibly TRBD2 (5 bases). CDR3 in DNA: TGCGCCAGCAGCTTGGGACTAAACAACCAAGAGACCCAGTACTTC. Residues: CASSLGLNNQETQYF.